Each of the 30 T cell receptor beta chains below was sequenced from the same sample in a study of blood T cell repertoires in COVID-19. Repertoires were generated with immunoSEQ multiplex PCR, while TCRdb's copy carries only in-frame clones and drops some. The sample shows fewer than 350,000 clones, around four fifths of them seen only once. The sequenced sample was peripheral blood. The receptors stem from a woman between 45 and 60 years old with active or convalescent COVID-19.

This sequence joins TRBV19 and TRBJ2-3; the D gene is possibly TRBD1 (6 bases). V was clipped by 5 bases and J by 2 bases, with 11 bases between them. Germline loops: CDR1 LNHDA, CDR2 SQIVND (reference sequence). This CDR3 has 14 amino acids. CDR3 nucleotides: TGTGCCAGTAGTCACCCAGGGGACACAGATACGCAGTATTTT. Translated: CASSHPGDTDTQYF.

The chain recombines TRBV18 with TRBJ1-5; D is possibly TRBD1 (6 bases). V lost 3 bases, J lost 6 bases, and 15 bases lay in between. In germline, CDR1 is KGHSH, CDR2 LQKENI. CDR3 length: 15 residues. CDR3: CASSPTGGGGQPQHF. The CDR3 DNA sequence: TGTGCCAGCTCACCGACAGGCGGGGGAGGTCAGCCCCAGCATTTT.

The chain joins TRBV18 to TRBJ2-2; 7 positions match TRBD1. Losses at the gene ends were 3 bases for V and 3 bases for J; bases not matched to a gene: 10. The CDR3 covers 17 residues. Germline V gene lookup returns CDR1 KGHSH and CDR2 LQKENI. CDR3 nucleotides: TGTGCCAGCTCACCTGACAGGGCGCGGAGTGACACCGGGGAGCTGTTTTTT. As protein: CASSPDRARSDTGELFF.

This chain uses TRBV25-1 with TRBJ2-7, with 7 nucleotides matching TRBD1. The CDR3 is 16 amino acids. Trimming removed 1 base from V and 2 bases from J; junction bases left unmatched: 8. Looked up from germline, CDR1 is MGHDK and CDR2 is SYGVNS. The CDR3: CASSELITGEPYEQYF. The CDR3 DNA follows: TGTGCCAGCAGTGAATTGATAACAGGGGAACCCTACGAGCAGTACTTC.

The V call is TRBV2, the J call TRBJ2-7, with TRBD2 matching 8 bases. The CDR3 totals 15 residues. In germline, CDR1 is SNHLY, CDR2 FYNNEI. The ends lost 3 bases at V and 2 bases at J; junction bases unmatched: 6. This CDR3 reads CASSDPGLVTYEQYF. The CDR3 DNA follows: TGTGCCAGCAGTGATCCGGGACTAGTCACCTACGAGCAGTACTTC.

The chain has TRBV5-4 and TRBJ1-1; 11 positions agree with TRBD1. From germline, CDR1 is SGHNT and CDR2 YYREEE (reference sequence). V dropped 3 bases and J dropped 1; count of bases not matched to a gene: 2. The CDR3 loop spans 15 amino acids. Here the CDR3 reads CASSWGTGGNTEAFF. CDR3 DNA sequence: TGTGCCAGCAGCTGGGGGACAGGGGGGAACACTGAAGCTTTCTTT.

The V gene is TRBV14, the J gene TRBJ2-7; TRBD1 matches 7 bases. The ends lost 1 base at V and 3 bases at J; junction bases unmatched: 6. Germline V gives CDR1 SGHDN, CDR2 FVKESK. This CDR3 spans 15 amino acids. CDR3 region: CASSQALTGVYEQYF. In nucleotides, the CDR3 is TGTGCCAGCAGCCAAGCATTAACAGGGGTCTACGAGCAGTACTTC.

This sequence joins TRBV10-3 and TRBJ2-1; 8 positions match TRBD2. The germline CDR1 and CDR2 sequences are ENHRY and SYGVKD. The CDR3 extends over 13 amino acids. The V and J ends lost 9 bases and 8 bases, in that order; junction bases with no gene match: 9. In DNA, the CDR3 is TGTGCCATTGAGCGGGAGAGAGGAGATGAGCAGTTCTTC. Translation: CAIERERGDEQFF.

The chain uses TRBV6-5 and TRBJ2-1, with 7 bases aligning to TRBD2. This CDR3 comprises 12 residues. The junction had 6 bases not matched to a gene; V was cut back by 6 bases and J by 10 bases. Germline CDR1 and CDR2: MNHEY and SVGAGI. The DNA of the CDR3 is TGTGCCAGCAGATCTAGCGGCCCCGAGCAGTTCTTC. It specifies CASRSSGPEQFF.

The chain links TRBV28 to TRBJ2-7, with 11 nucleotides matching TRBD2. Germline V CDR1 and CDR2: MDHEN, SYDVKM. With 7 bases clipped from V and 3 bases from J, the junction kept 5 bases outside the gene matches. The CDR3 extends over 14 amino acids. This chain's CDR3 is CASNLAGGHYEQYF. CDR3 DNA: TGTGCCAGCAACCTAGCGGGAGGTCACTACGAGCAGTACTTC.

This clone was picked up a small number of times. The sample contains more than one DNA sequence encoding this CDR3. The V gene is TRBV30, the J gene TRBJ1-5; TRBD1 matches 7 bases. The CDR3 spans 14 residues. Trimming cost V 0 bases and J 2 bases; bases outside gene matches: 1. CDR1 GTSNPN and CDR2 SVGIG come from the germline V gene (reference sequence). DNA for the CDR3: TGTGCCTGGAGTGTAGGGGGCGGCAATCAGCCCCAGCATTTT. This codes for CAWSVGGGNQPQHF.

The chain joins TRBV6-4 to TRBJ2-2, with D unresolved. Germline assignment: CDR1 MRHNA and CDR2 SNTAGT. The CDR3 is 19 residues long. V was clipped by 0 bases and J by 2 bases, with 19 bases between them. The DNA for the CDR3 is TGTGCCAGCAGTGACTCCCCGACGACCGGGTGGATAAACACCGGGGAGCTGTTTTTT. Its translation is CASSDSPTTGWINTGELFF.

This chain connects TRBV3-1 (or the pseudogene TRBV3-2) to TRBJ2-7; no definite D call. Germline CDR1 and CDR2: LGHDT and YNNKEL (reference sequence). V shed 4 bases and J shed 2 bases, with 3 bases lying between them. This CDR3 comprises 11 residues. The CDR3 nucleotides are TGTGCCAGCAGCCGAGCCTACGAGCAGTACTTC. It translates to CASSRAYEQYF.

The chain carries TRBV3-1 (or the pseudogene TRBV3-2) and TRBJ2-3; TRBD1 is a possible D gene (6 bases). Per germline, CDR1 LGHDT and CDR2 YNNKEL (reference sequence). The CDR3 is made up of 15 amino acids. The germline V and J ends were trimmed by 4 bases and 4 bases, with 15 bases remaining between them. CDR3 coding DNA: TGTGCCAGCAGCCTTAGGGGGAGCCTCCCAGATACGCAGTATTTT. Amino acid sequence: CASSLRGSLPDTQYF.

The chain joins TRBV19 to TRBJ1-1; the match to TRBD1 covers 7 bases. V was pared by 8 bases and J by 0 bases, with 6 bases of the junction left unmatched. The germline V gene has CDR1 LNHDA and CDR2 SQIVND (reference sequence). This CDR3 spans 14 amino acids. CDR3 sequence reads: CASRGGQLNTEAFF. In DNA, the CDR3 is TGTGCCAGTCGAGGGGGCCAATTGAACACTGAAGCTTTCTTT.

The chain uses TRBV7-2 and TRBJ2-1; 7 bases fit TRBD2. V shed 5 bases and J 9 bases; nucleotides not matched to a gene: 7. Germline CDR1 reads SGHTA; CDR2 reads FQGNSA. The CDR3 runs to 13 residues. CDR3 residues: CASSLRGRGEQFF. The CDR3, as DNA: TGTGCCAGCAGCCTCCGCGGGAGAGGTGAGCAGTTCTTC.

The chain has TRBV13 and TRBJ1-2; TRBD1 matches 8 bases. The ends lost 1 base at V and 6 bases at J; junction bases unmatched: 19. Germline CDR1 PRHDT, CDR2 FYEKMQ (reference sequence). The CDR3 contains 19 residues. The CDR3 region has the DNA TGTGCCAGCAGCTTAGACATCGGGGACAGGTACATTGGTTCCGATGGCTACACCTTC. As protein: CASSLDIGDRYIGSDGYTF.

The CDR3 DNA sequence: TGTGCCAGCAGTTCTTTGACTCCCACGACGTACAATGAGCAGTTCTTC. This sequence encodes CASSSLTPTTYNEQFF. The chain uses TRBV6-2 or TRBV6-3 and TRBJ2-1; the D is unclear. Per germline, CDR1 MNHEY and CDR2 SVGEGT. There are 16 residues in the CDR3. V lost 4 bases, J lost 4 bases, and 17 bases lay in between.

The genes are TRBV11-2 and TRBJ1-3; TRBD1 matches at 8 bases. The J segment lost 2 bases and the V segment lost 3 bases, leaving 12 bases of the junction unmatched. The CDR3 consists of 18 residues. Germline V gene sequence: CDR1 SGHAT, CDR2 FQNNGV. CDR3 DNA: TGTGCCAGCAGCTTCTTTTCGATGCAGGGGGCACCTGGAAACACCATATATTTT. As protein: CASSFFSMQGAPGNTIYF.

This chain links TRBV7-3 with TRBJ1-5; tentative D call: TRBD1 (6 bases). The CDR3 extends over 15 amino acids. V was trimmed by 1 base and J by 1 base, leaving 8 bases between them. CDR1 SGHTA and CDR2 FQGTGA come from the germline V gene. In nucleotides, the CDR3 is TGTGCCAGCAGCTTAATAGGGGGAAGCAATCAGCCCCAGCATTTT. It yields the protein CASSLIGGSNQPQHF.

This clone has a handful of counts. This chain joins TRBV27 and TRBJ2-3; perhaps TRBD2 as D (6 bases). V was shortened by 3 bases and J by 4 bases, with 14 bases between the two germline ends. Germline V lookup: CDR1 MNHEY, CDR2 SMNVEV (reference sequence). The CDR3 sequence is 15 residues long. The CDR3 reads CASSFPLALADTQYF. Here the CDR3 DNA reads TGTGCCAGCAGTTTTCCGCTAGCGCTTGCAGATACGCAGTATTTT.

V usage is TRBV7-8 and J usage is TRBJ2-3, with TRBD2 matching over 10 bases. CDR3 size: 18 residues. Germline CDR1 and CDR2: SGHVS and FQNEAQ. After removal of 1 base from V and 4 bases from J, the junction contained 11 bases not matched to a gene. The CDR3 DNA is TGTGCCAGCAGCTTAGTGGCGGCGAGCGGGAGGGCGTCAGATACGCAGTATTTT. Its translation is CASSLVAASGRASDTQYF.

The chain couples TRBV5-1 to TRBJ1-2, with D tentatively TRBD1 (6 bases). Per the germline V gene, CDR1 is SGHRS and CDR2 is YFSETQ. There are 13 residues in the CDR3. The V gene lost 1 base and the J gene lost 4 bases, with 8 bases spanning the gap. CDR3 sequence (DNA): TGCGCCAGCAGCTTGAACAGGGCCTATGGCTACACCTTC. It specifies CASSLNRAYGYTF.

Here the CDR3 DNA reads TGTGCCAGCAGGCCCGGGACTACCTATGGCTACACCTTC. Translating it yields CASRPGTTYGYTF. The chain carries TRBV28 and TRBJ1-2, with D perhaps TRBD1 (5 bases). V shed 6 bases and J shed 4 bases, with 12 bases lying between them. The CDR3 covers 13 residues. CDR1 MDHEN and CDR2 SYDVKM come from the germline V gene.

The gene calls are TRBV2 and TRBJ2-1, with 8 bases fitting TRBD2. Germline CDR1 reads SNHLY; CDR2 reads FYNNEI. The CDR3 consists of 15 residues. After removal of 7 bases from V and 4 bases from J, the junction contained 9 bases not matched to a gene. The CDR3 bases are TGTGCCAGCATACCCGGGGGGGTGGAGTACAATGAGCAGTTCTTC. Its protein is CASIPGGVEYNEQFF. The full variable domain, with the rest looked up from reference TRBV2 and TRBJ2-1, is EPEVTQTPSHQVTQMGQEVILRCVPISNHLYFYWYRQILGQKVEFLVSFYNNEISEKSEIFDDQFSVERPDGSNFTLKIRSTKLEDSAMYFCASIPGGVEYNEQFFGPGTRLTVL.

Here the CDR3 reads CASSESAGRPYGYTF. In DNA, the CDR3 is TGTGCCAGCAGTGAAAGTGCAGGGCGCCCATACGGCTACACCTTC. The rearrangement links TRBV6-1 to TRBJ1-2; TRBD1 might be the D (5 bases). V was clipped by 2 bases and J by 8 bases, with 18 bases between them. From germline, CDR1 is MNHNS and CDR2 SASEGT. The CDR3 extends over 15 amino acids.

The chain has TRBV3-1 (or the pseudogene TRBV3-2) and TRBJ2-1, with 7 bases lining up with TRBD2. This CDR3 is built from 14 residues. Looked up from germline, CDR1 is LGHDT and CDR2 is YNNKEL (reference sequence). V was clipped by 5 bases and J by 5 bases; unmatched bases: 6. This CDR3 is CASSTAGKDNEQFF. Here the CDR3 DNA reads TGTGCCAGCAGCACAGCGGGAAAGGACAATGAGCAGTTCTTC.

This clone appeared once. The V call is TRBV12-5, the J call TRBJ1-5, with D uncertain. This CDR3 has 15 residues. Germline CDR1 reads LGHNT; CDR2 reads FRNRAP. V lost 5 bases, J lost 0 bases, and 11 bases lay in between. The CDR3 loop reads CASGDFPSSNQPQHF. In DNA form, the CDR3 reads TGTGCTAGTGGTGACTTTCCGAGTAGCAATCAGCCCCAGCATTTT.

The V and J genes are TRBV5-6 and TRBJ1-2; perhaps TRBD1 as D (5 bases). V was shortened by 2 bases and J by 4 bases, with 12 bases between the two germline ends. CDR1 is SGHDT and CDR2 is YYEEEE in the germline V gene. The CDR3 has 14 residues. CDR3 DNA: TGTGCCAGCAGCTTCGGGGGATGGGCCTATGGCTACACCTTC. It codes for CASSFGGWAYGYTF.

The chain links TRBV2 to TRBJ1-2; D not resolved. The CDR3 is 13 amino acids. V gave up 10 bases and J gave up 4 bases, with 16 bases separating them. CDR1 is SNHLY and CDR2 is FYNNEI in the germline V gene. CDR3 coding DNA: TGTGCCACGAGAGAGGAGGTCCCCTATGGCTACACCTTC. Amino acid sequence: CATREEVPYGYTF.